One and the same sample provided the 20 T cell receptor beta chains below, sequenced in a study of response to subunit inactivated influenza vaccine. TCRdb analysed the RT-PCR reads with MiXCR anew, one entry per CDR3 protein. The sample holds some 500,000 distinct CDR3 sequences, roughly 25% seen once. Specimen: CD4+ T cells sorted from PBMCs, collected 5 to 6 days after vaccination. The source of these receptors is a man over 45 who received an inactivated influenza vaccine.

The chain is built from TRBV5-1 and TRBJ2-7, with a weak D call TRBD1 (7 bases). Germline V gene sequence: CDR1 SGHRS, CDR2 YFSETQ. Trimming removed 4 bases at V and 6 bases at J, with 17 bases between. This CDR3 contains 14 residues. CDR3 nucleotide sequence: TGCGCCAGCAGCGCGGGACAGCCCCCGGGCGAGCAGTACTTC. Encoded protein: CASSAGQPPGEQYF.

This clonotype showed up just a few times. The rearrangement uses TRBV12-3 or TRBV12-4 and TRBJ2-2, with no clear D. This CDR3 spans 14 amino acids. V gave up 3 bases and J gave up 1 base, with 6 bases separating them. This chain's CDR3 is CASSFFGNTGELFF. In DNA form, the CDR3 reads TGTGCCAGCAGTTTCTTCGGGAACACCGGGGAGCTGTTTTTT.

The rearrangement joins TRBV5-1 to TRBJ2-1, with D perhaps matching TRBD2 (5 bases). V gave up 3 bases and J gave up 7 bases, with 11 bases separating them. The CDR3 runs to 13 residues. Germline values: CDR1 SGHRS, CDR2 YFSETQ. CDR3: CASSSLRGNEQFF. Written as DNA, the CDR3 is TGCGCCAGCAGCTCCCTCCGAGGGAATGAGCAGTTCTTC.

The gene calls are TRBV30 and TRBJ2-1, with 8 bases aligning to TRBD2. Trimming at V came to 4 bases and at J to 6 bases, leaving 17 bases not matched to a gene. Germline CDR1 GTSNPN, CDR2 SVGIG (reference sequence). The CDR3 length is 17 residues. The CDR3 DNA reads as TGTGCCTGGAACGGGGGGGATACAGGGCGCCGCTCCAATGAGCAGTTCTTC. It specifies CAWNGGDTGRRSNEQFF. The full variable domain, completed using reference TRBV30 and TRBJ2-1, is SQTIHQWPATLVQPVGSPLSLECTVEGTSNPNLYWYRQAAGRGLQLLFYSVGIGQISSEVPQNLSASRPQDRQFILSSKKLLLSDSGFYLCAWNGGDTGRRSNEQFFGPGTRLTVL.

This clonotype was seen more than once but under ten times. The V call is TRBV7-2, the J call TRBJ2-3, with TRBD2 as a possible D gene (6 bases). From germline, CDR1 is SGHTA and CDR2 FQGNSA. The length of the CDR3 is 14 residues. V was clipped by 5 bases and J by 4 bases, with 13 bases between them. CDR3 protein: CASSNRRGADTQYF. In DNA form, the CDR3 reads TGTGCCAGCAGCAACCGGAGGGGCGCAGATACGCAGTATTTT. The full variable domain, in which reference TRBV7-2 and TRBJ2-3 provide the parts outside the CDR3, is GAGVSQSPSNKVTEKGKDVELRCDPISGHTALYWYRQSLGQGLEFLIYFQGNSAPDKSGLPSDRFSAERTGGSVSTLTIQRTQQEDSAVYLCASSNRRGADTQYFGPGTRLTVL.

This chain uses TRBV29-1 with TRBJ2-3, with TRBD2 matching over 12 bases. V dropped 7 bases and J dropped 5; count of bases not matched to a gene: 7. Germline loops: CDR1 SQVTM, CDR2 ANQGSEA. The CDR3 length is 14 residues. CDR3 in DNA: TGCAGCGGGGCTAGCGGGGGGGTCGGAGATACGCAGTATTTT. Its translation: CSGASGGVGDTQYF.

This clonotype was found many times. The chain combines TRBV5-6 with TRBJ1-2, with 7 bases fitting TRBD1. The CDR3 is 14 residues long. Germline CDR1 and CDR2: SGHDT and YYEEEE. Trimming removed 5 bases from V and 5 bases from J; junction bases left unmatched: 9. The CDR3 protein is CASSPGGTVYGYTF. CDR3 coding DNA: TGTGCCAGCAGTCCCGGCGGGACAGTATATGGCTACACCTTC.

The chain has TRBV2 and TRBJ1-6; TRBD1 is a possible D gene (6 bases). The CDR3 is 13 residues long. The germline CDR1 and CDR2 sequences are SNHLY and FYNNEI. The V and J ends lost 10 bases and 6 bases respectively, with 13 bases between them. The CDR3 loop reads CATRGRGNSPLHF. The DNA of the CDR3 is TGTGCCACCAGGGGCAGGGGTAATTCACCCCTCCACTTT.

This clonotype has more than one count but fewer than ten. This chain links TRBV28 with TRBJ2-7; TRBD1 is a possible D gene (7 bases). Trimming removed 6 bases from V and 3 bases from J, with 24 bases in between. This CDR3 spans 17 amino acids. The germline CDR1 and CDR2 sequences are MDHEN and SYDVKM. In DNA, the CDR3 is TGTGCCAGCAGAAAGGGACAGCGTATGGGAGGTAACTACGAGCAGTACTTC. It is translated as CASRKGQRMGGNYEQYF.

V gene TRBV4-1 combines with J gene TRBJ2-5; 10 bases fit TRBD2. CDR1 is MGHRA and CDR2 is YSYEKL in the germline V gene. V was pared by 3 bases and J by 4 bases, with 5 bases of the junction left unmatched. The CDR3 contains 15 residues. The CDR3: CASSQGRLAGETQYF. DNA for the CDR3: TGCGCCAGCAGCCAGGGCCGACTAGCGGGAGAGACCCAGTACTTC.

This chain links TRBV7-9 with TRBJ1-2; D is ambiguous. Germline CDR1 and CDR2: SEHNR and FQNEAQ (reference sequence). Trimming stripped 5 bases from V and 3 bases from J, with 7 bases between. This CDR3 spans 12 amino acids. CDR3 in DNA: TGTGCCAGCAGCCTGATGGACTATGGCTACACCTTC. Its protein product is CASSLMDYGYTF.

The rearrangement joins TRBV7-6 to TRBJ2-7; D remains ambiguous. The CDR3 has 14 residues. The germline V gene has CDR1 SGHVS and CDR2 FNYEAQ. V was trimmed by 0 bases and J by 0 bases, leaving 6 bases between them. CDR3 residues: CASSLAFGSYEQYF. CDR3 nucleotides: TGTGCCAGCAGCTTAGCTTTCGGCTCCTACGAGCAGTACTTC.

The J gene is TRBJ1-5, the V gene TRBV6-2 or TRBV6-3, with TRBD1 matching 8 bases. The germline V gene has CDR1 MNHEY and CDR2 SVGEGT. This CDR3 is built from 12 residues. V trimming: 11 bases; J trimming: 4 bases; junction bases outside the gene matches: 4. The CDR3 DNA sequence: TGTGCCGGGACAGGTGCTAATCAGCCCCAGCATTTT. This codes for CAGTGANQPQHF.

As to this clonotype: An end of the junction does not agree with germline; a read error may underlie this. This rearrangement joins TRBV20-1 to TRBJ2-5; D is unresolved. The germline CDR1 and CDR2 sequences are DFQATT and SNEGSKA (reference sequence). There are 12 residues in the CDR3. CDR3 DNA: TGCAGTGCTCGAGATATCGGCGAGACCCAGTACTTC. Protein: CSARDIGETQYF.

The rearrangement joins TRBV5-1 to TRBJ2-7, with D tentatively TRBD2 (5 bases). V shed 7 bases and J shed 5 bases, with 19 bases lying between them. The CDR3 consists of 14 residues. Germline assignment: CDR1 SGHRS and CDR2 YFSETQ. Here the CDR3 reads CASSTMSQLDEQYF. The CDR3 nucleotides read TGCGCCAGCTCGACTATGAGCCAACTGGACGAGCAGTACTTC.

This clonotype has just a few counts. The chain uses TRBV6-2 or TRBV6-3 and TRBJ2-1; weak D call: TRBD2 (6 bases). Germline CDR1 reads MNHEY; CDR2 reads SVGEGT. V dropped 4 bases and J dropped 1 base, with 11 bases sitting between them. The CDR3 is 15 amino acids. The CDR3 DNA is TGTGCCAGCAGTTCCGCGGGACTTTCCTACAATGAGCAGTTCTTC. Protein product: CASSSAGLSYNEQFF.

The V gene is TRBV11-2, the J gene TRBJ1-6, with 8 nucleotides matching TRBD1. V trimming: 5 bases; J trimming: 5 bases; junction bases outside the gene matches: 2. This CDR3 is built from 14 residues. From germline, CDR1 is SGHAT and CDR2 FQNNGV. As DNA, the CDR3 is TGTGCCAGCAGCAGGGGACAGGATAATTCACCCCTCCACTTT. It encodes CASSRGQDNSPLHF.

The CDR3 region has the DNA TGTGCCAGCAGTAGGGGGGCGCAGTATGGCTACACCTTC. Protein sequence: CASSRGAQYGYTF. The chain employs TRBV11-2 and TRBJ1-2; TRBD1 is a possible D gene (6 bases). Germline V gene data show CDR1 as SGHAT and CDR2 as FQNNGV. CDR3 length equals 13 residues. Trimming took 6 bases from V and 5 from J, leaving 13 bases between them.

This clonotype was seen only a few times. The chain couples TRBV12-3 or TRBV12-4 to TRBJ2-3; D gene ambiguous. CDR3 length: 13 amino acids. V lost 6 bases, J lost 2 bases, and 9 bases lay in between. CDR3 sequence reads: CASRSRPTDTQYF. Written as DNA, the CDR3 is TGTGCCAGCAGGAGCAGGCCCACAGATACGCAGTATTTT.

The chain combines TRBV3-1 with TRBJ2-5; 7 positions agree with TRBD2. The CDR3 consists of 13 residues. V lost 4 bases to trimming and J lost 3 bases; unmatched junction nucleotides: 2. CDR1 LGHDT and CDR2 YNNKEL come from the germline V gene (reference sequence). The DNA for the CDR3 is TGTGCCAGCAGCCGCCGGGGGGAAGAGACCCAGTACTTC. It translates to CASSRRGEETQYF.